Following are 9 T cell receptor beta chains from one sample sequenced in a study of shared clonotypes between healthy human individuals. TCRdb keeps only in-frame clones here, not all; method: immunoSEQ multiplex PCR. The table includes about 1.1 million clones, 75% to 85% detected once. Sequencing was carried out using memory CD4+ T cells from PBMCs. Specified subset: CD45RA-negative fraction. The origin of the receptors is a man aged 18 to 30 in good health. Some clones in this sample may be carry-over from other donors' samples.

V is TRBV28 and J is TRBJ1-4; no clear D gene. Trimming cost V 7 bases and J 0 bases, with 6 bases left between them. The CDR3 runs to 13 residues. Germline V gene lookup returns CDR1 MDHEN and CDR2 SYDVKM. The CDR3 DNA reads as TGTGCCAGCATGACTCCAACTAATGAAAAACTGTTTTTT. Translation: CASMTPTNEKLFF.

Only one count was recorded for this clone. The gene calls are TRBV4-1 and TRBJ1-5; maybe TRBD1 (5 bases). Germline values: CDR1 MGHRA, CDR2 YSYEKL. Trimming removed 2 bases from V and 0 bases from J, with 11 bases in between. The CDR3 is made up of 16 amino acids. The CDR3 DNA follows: TGCGCCAGCAGCCAAAGGGACGGCTATAGCAATCAGCCCCAGCATTTT. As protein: CASSQRDGYSNQPQHF.

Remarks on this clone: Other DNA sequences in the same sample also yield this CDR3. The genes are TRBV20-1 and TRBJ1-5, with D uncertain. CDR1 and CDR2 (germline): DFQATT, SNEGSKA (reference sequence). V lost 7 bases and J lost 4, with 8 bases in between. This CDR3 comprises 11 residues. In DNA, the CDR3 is TGCAGTGTGGGTGGTAATCAGCCCCAGCATTTT. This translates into CSVGGNQPQHF.

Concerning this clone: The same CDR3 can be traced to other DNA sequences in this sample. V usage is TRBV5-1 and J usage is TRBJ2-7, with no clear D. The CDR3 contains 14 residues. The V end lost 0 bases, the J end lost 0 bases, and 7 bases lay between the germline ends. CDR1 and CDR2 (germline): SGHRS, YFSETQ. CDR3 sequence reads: CASSLVPSSYEQYF. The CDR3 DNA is TGCGCCAGCAGCTTGGTTCCGAGCTCCTACGAGCAGTACTTC.

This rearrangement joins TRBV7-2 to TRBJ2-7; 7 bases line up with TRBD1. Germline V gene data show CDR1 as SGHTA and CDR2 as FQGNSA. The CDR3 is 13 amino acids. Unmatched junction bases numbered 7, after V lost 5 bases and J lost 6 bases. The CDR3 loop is CASSQRQGIEQYF. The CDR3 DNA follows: TGTGCCAGCAGCCAACGACAGGGAATCGAGCAGTACTTC.

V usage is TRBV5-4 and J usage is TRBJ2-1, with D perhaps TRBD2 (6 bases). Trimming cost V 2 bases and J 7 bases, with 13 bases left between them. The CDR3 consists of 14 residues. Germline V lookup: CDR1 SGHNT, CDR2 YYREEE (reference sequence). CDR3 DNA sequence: TGTGCCAGCAGCTTTCAACTAGCCGCGAATGAGCAGTTCTTC. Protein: CASSFQLAANEQFF.

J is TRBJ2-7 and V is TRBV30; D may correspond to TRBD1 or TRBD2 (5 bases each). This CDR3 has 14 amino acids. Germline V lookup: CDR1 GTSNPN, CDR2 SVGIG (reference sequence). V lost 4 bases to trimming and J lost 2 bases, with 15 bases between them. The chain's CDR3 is CAWMPQGVPYEQYF. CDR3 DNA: TGTGCCTGGATGCCCCAGGGAGTCCCCTACGAGCAGTACTTC.

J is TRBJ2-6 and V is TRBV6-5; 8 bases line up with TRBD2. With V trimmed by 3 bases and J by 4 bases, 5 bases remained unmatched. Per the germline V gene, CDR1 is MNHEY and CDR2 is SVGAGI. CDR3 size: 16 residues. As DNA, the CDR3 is TGTGCCAGCAGTTATAGCGGGGCCTCCGGGGCCAACGTCCTGACTTTC. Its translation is CASSYSGASGANVLTF.

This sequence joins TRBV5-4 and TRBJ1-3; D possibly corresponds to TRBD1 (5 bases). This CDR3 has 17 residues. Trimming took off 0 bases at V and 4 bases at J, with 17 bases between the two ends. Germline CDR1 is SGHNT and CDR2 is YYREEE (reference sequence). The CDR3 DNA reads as TGTGCCAGCAGCTTGGGGCCAGGGAAAGGCGGAGGAAACACCATATATTTT. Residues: CASSLGPGKGGGNTIYF.